This T cell receptor beta chain was retrieved from a study of T cells after yellow fever vaccination. The table lists this clonotype with a few counts. Germline V lookup: CDR1 SGHTA, CDR2 FQGNSA. J was trimmed by 1 base and V by 8 bases; bases with no gene match: 7. The CDR3 length is 14 residues. The 5'RACE template-switching step produced TCR cDNA and added a universal primer site and UMIs. MiXCR was run by TCRdb on the 5' RACE reads, yielding one entry per CDR3 protein. The repertoire holds some 200,000 distinct CDR3 sequences, with roughly 3.3% as singletons. The chain is built from TRBV7-2 and TRBJ1-1, with TRBD1 matching 7 bases. This material consisted of CD4+ T cells sorted from PBMCs, taken 10 days after the yellow fever booster vaccination. The sequence was collected from a man aged 18 to 30 who received the YFV17D yellow fever vaccine. CDR3 sequence (DNA): TGTGCCAGCGGTTTTGACAGGGCGAACACTGAAGCTTTCTTT. Protein sequence: CASGFDRANTEAFF.